Listed below are T cell receptor beta chains from one sample, sequenced in a study of T cell repertoires in cytomegalovirus infection. TCRdb re-called the reads through MiXCR, storing one row per CDR3 protein. The sample lists nearly 550,000 distinct CDR3 sequences, about 17% occurring once. Source material: CD8+ T cells from PBMCs. The receptors here all came from a human donor in good health (CMV status not recorded). Some clones in this sample may be carry-over from other donors' samples. Each CDR3 is given with its conserved first and last residue. Fields, in order: clone size, D gene, V gene, J gene, CDR3 DNA, CDR3 protein. A D gene is named only where the DNA matches it firmly. Part of the rows lack a size; the others show once, few, many or a class for expanded clones.

size: .; D: .; V: TRBV11-2; J: TRBJ1-5; DNA: TGTGCCAGCAGCTTAGAGGGGCTTCGCAATCAGCCCCAGCTTTTT; CDR3: CASSLEGLRNQPQLF
size: .; D: .; V: TRBV4-1; J: TRBJ1-2; DNA: TGCGCCAGCAGCCAAGATGGCAGGGGACACTATGGCTACACCTTC; CDR3: CASSQDGRGHYGYTF
size: .; D: .; V: TRBV19; J: TRBJ2-7; DNA: TGTGCCAGTAGTGCAAGGGACTACGAGCAGTACTTC; CDR3: CASSARDYEQYF
size: .; D: .; V: TRBV5-4; J: TRBJ2-7; DNA: TGTGCCAGCAGCTTGCGGGAAAACTACGAGCAGTACTTC; CDR3: CASSLRENYEQYF
size: many; D: .; V: TRBV6-5; J: TRBJ2-7; DNA: TGTGCCAGCAGTTACTCTGTGGGCTCCTCCTCCTACGAGCAGTACTTC; CDR3: CASSYSVGSSSYEQYF
size: .; D: .; V: TRBV27; J: TRBJ2-3; DNA: TGTGCCAGCAGTTTGGGGAGTCCAGATACGCAGTATTTT; CDR3: CASSLGSPDTQYF
size: .; D: .; V: TRBV7-9; J: TRBJ1-2; DNA: TGTGCCAGCAGGCTCGATGGCCACACCTTC; CDR3: CASRLDGHTF
size: .; D: .; V: TRBV29-1; J: TRBJ2-7; DNA: TGCAGCGTTGAAGATAGACCCTACGAGCAGTACTTC; CDR3: CSVEDRPYEQYF
size: .; D: TRBD1; V: TRBV7-9; J: TRBJ2-5; DNA: TGTGCCAGCAGGCCCAGGCGGGGCCAGGGGGCCGAGGGGGAGACCCAGTACTTC; CDR3: CASRPRRGQGAEGETQYF
size: few; D: .; V: TRBV7-8; J: TRBJ2-3; DNA: TGTGCCAGCAGCTTCAGGCCAGATACGCAGTATTTT; CDR3: CASSFRPDTQYF
size: .; D: .; V: TRBV30; J: TRBJ2-2; DNA: TGTGCCCGTCCGGGCCGCGGGGCCGGGGAGCTGTTTTTT; CDR3: CARPGRGAGELFF
size: .; D: TRBD1; V: TRBV29-1; J: TRBJ1-6; DNA: TGCAGCGTAACAACAGGGGATTCACCCCTCCACTTT; CDR3: CSVTTGDSPLHF
size: many; D: .; V: TRBV4-2; J: TRBJ2-7; DNA: TGTGCCAGCAGCCAAGATATTGCGCCACGGGCCTACGAGCAGTACTTC; CDR3: CASSQDIAPRAYEQYF
size: .; D: .; V: TRBV5-6; J: TRBJ2-7; DNA: TGTGCCAGCAGCTCCGGGACGGGACTCATGAGCTCCTACGAGCAGTACTTC; CDR3: CASSSGTGLMSSYEQYF
size: .; D: .; V: TRBV3-1; J: TRBJ2-2; DNA: TGTGCCAGCAGCCAATTATTCGGGCAGCCGGGCACCGGGGAGCTGTTTTTT; CDR3: CASSQLFGQPGTGELFF
size: .; D: .; V: TRBV18; J: TRBJ1-1; DNA: TGTGCCAGCTCACCAGCCCCCTCCGCCGGTCACACTGAAGCTTTCTTT; CDR3: CASSPAPSAGHTEAFF
size: few; D: TRBD1; V: TRBV19; J: TRBJ2-1; DNA: TGTGCCAGTAGTATAGGGGCAGGGGGCTCCTACAATGAGCAGTTCTTC; CDR3: CASSIGAGGSYNEQFF
size: many; D: TRBD1; V: TRBV7-6; J: TRBJ1-1; DNA: TGTGCCAGCAGCTTAGAGGGCCAGGGGGCGCTCTCTGAAGCTTTCTTT; CDR3: CASSLEGQGALSEAFF
size: few; D: TRBD1; V: TRBV27; J: TRBJ1-1; DNA: TGTGCCAGCAGTTTAAACAGGGGGGACACTGAAGCTTTCTTT; CDR3: CASSLNRGDTEAFF
size: few; D: TRBD2; V: TRBV12-3/TRBV12-4; J: TRBJ2-2; DNA: TGTGCCAGCAGTTTATCAGCGGGGGGCACCGGGGAGCTGTTTTTT; CDR3: CASSLSAGGTGELFF
size: few; D: TRBD2; V: TRBV20-1; J: TRBJ2-7; DNA: TGCAGTGCTACCTGGACTAGCTCCTACGAGCAGTACTTC; CDR3: CSATWTSSYEQYF
size: many; D: .; V: TRBV6-6; J: TRBJ2-7; DNA: TGTGCCAGCAGTTACTCGGGGGAGCAGTACTTC; CDR3: CASSYSGEQYF
size: many; D: .; V: TRBV2; J: TRBJ2-3; DNA: TGTGCCAGCAGGGGCGGAGATACGCAGTATTTT; CDR3: CASRGGDTQYF
size: many; D: .; V: TRBV10-3; J: TRBJ2-1; DNA: TGTGCCATATTAGACCGGAACAATGAGCAGTTCTTC; CDR3: CAILDRNNEQFF
size: few; D: TRBD1; V: TRBV29-1; J: TRBJ1-2; DNA: TGCAGCGCCGCAAACGCGGCGGACAGGGGACGAAATGGCTACACCTTC; CDR3: CSAANAADRGRNGYTF
size: few; D: .; V: TRBV19; J: TRBJ1-1; DNA: TGTGCCAGTAGTAAAGGGCAGGGCTCTATGAACACTGAAGCTTTCTTT; CDR3: CASSKGQGSMNTEAFF
size: many; D: .; V: TRBV7-8; J: TRBJ1-1; DNA: TGTGCCAGTACCGGGACATTGAACACTGAAGCTTTCTTT; CDR3: CASTGTLNTEAFF
size: few; D: TRBD2; V: TRBV2; J: TRBJ2-1; DNA: TGTGCCAGCAGTGTCCAGCGGGGATACAATGAGCAGTTCTTC; CDR3: CASSVQRGYNEQFF
size: many; D: TRBD1; V: TRBV27; J: TRBJ2-7; DNA: TGTGCCAGCAGTTTATCGGGACAGGGCTTTAACGCCTACTACGAGCAGTACTTC; CDR3: CASSLSGQGFNAYYEQYF
size: .; D: .; V: TRBV27; J: TRBJ2-1; DNA: TGTGCCAGCAGCCCCTTGAACCGGACTCGACTAAGCTCCTACAATGAGCAGTTCTTC; CDR3: CASSPLNRTRLSSYNEQFF
size: few; D: .; V: TRBV28; J: TRBJ1-1; DNA: TGTGCCAGCAGTCCCCTTACAGTGAACACTGAAGCTTTCTTT; CDR3: CASSPLTVNTEAFF
size: .; D: .; V: TRBV3-1; J: TRBJ1-1; DNA: TGTACCAGCAGAGCTGGCATTTTAGACCCTGAAGCTTTCTTT; CDR3: CTSRAGILDPEAFF
size: many; D: .; V: TRBV7-6; J: TRBJ2-7; DNA: TGTGCCAGCAGCTTAGGAGGACACCTCTACGAGCAGTACTTC; CDR3: CASSLGGHLYEQYF
size: many; D: TRBD2; V: TRBV4-2; J: TRBJ2-2; DNA: TGTGCCAGCAGCCAAGAGGTTAGCGGGAGTGTGAACACCGGGGAGCTGTTTTTT; CDR3: CASSQEVSGSVNTGELFF
size: few; D: .; V: TRBV7-9; J: TRBJ1-6; DNA: TGTGCCAGCAGCCGGGATAATTCACCCCTCCACTTT; CDR3: CASSRDNSPLHF
size: many; D: .; V: TRBV7-6; J: TRBJ2-1; DNA: TGTGCCAGCAGCTTATCCATGACGGGCTCCTACAATGAGCAGTTCTTC; CDR3: CASSLSMTGSYNEQFF
size: few; D: TRBD2; V: TRBV9; J: TRBJ2-1; DNA: TGTGCCAGCAGCGGCGGACTAGGTTATGAGCAGTTCTTC; CDR3: CASSGGLGYEQFF
size: many; D: .; V: TRBV7-9; J: TRBJ2-1; DNA: TGTGCCAGCAGCTTAGCGGAGGGACACAATTGGGTCCATGAGCAGTTCTTC; CDR3: CASSLAEGHNWVHEQFF
size: many; D: TRBD2; V: TRBV27; J: TRBJ2-7; DNA: TGTGCCAGCAGTTTAACTAGCGGGTATTCCTACGAGCAGTACTTC; CDR3: CASSLTSGYSYEQYF
size: few; D: TRBD2; V: TRBV7-9; J: TRBJ2-3; DNA: TGTGCCAGCAGCTTAATCGTAGCGGGAGGGGATACGCAGTATTTT; CDR3: CASSLIVAGGDTQYF
size: many; D: .; V: TRBV7-7; J: TRBJ2-1; DNA: TGTGCTAGCAGCCAGGGAGGGGGCACTGAGCAGTTCTTC; CDR3: CASSQGGGTEQFF
size: many; D: TRBD2; V: TRBV4-2; J: TRBJ2-2; DNA: TGTGCCAGCAGCCAAGGGGCTAGCGGGAGTAAAAACACCGGGGAGCTGTTTTTT; CDR3: CASSQGASGSKNTGELFF
size: few; D: TRBD1; V: TRBV27; J: TRBJ1-5; DNA: TGTGCCAGCGACGACAGGGTGCCCCTCTATAGCAATCAGCCCCAGCATTTT; CDR3: CASDDRVPLYSNQPQHF
size: few; D: TRBD2; V: TRBV11-2; J: TRBJ2-1; DNA: TGTGCCAGCAGCATTGGACTAGCGGCTCACAATGAGCAGTTCTTC; CDR3: CASSIGLAAHNEQFF
size: few; D: .; V: TRBV7-9; J: TRBJ2-7; DNA: TGTGCCAGCAGCCCCACCCTTTGGGAGCAGTACTTC; CDR3: CASSPTLWEQYF
size: .; D: .; V: TRBV5-6; J: TRBJ1-2; DNA: TGTGCCAGCAGCGTAAGGGAGGATGGCTACACCTTC; CDR3: CASSVREDGYTF
size: .; D: TRBD1; V: TRBV2; J: TRBJ2-3; DNA: TGTGCCAGCAGTACACTAGGGGGCCCAGATACGCAGTATTTT; CDR3: CASSTLGGPDTQYF
size: many; D: TRBD2; V: TRBV11-2; J: TRBJ2-7; DNA: TGTGCCAGCAGCTTCGAGGGAGGGCCTCGCGAGCAGTACTTC; CDR3: CASSFEGGPREQYF
size: few; D: .; V: TRBV2; J: TRBJ1-1; DNA: TGTGCCGGCCAGGGAAATACTGAAGCTTTCTTT; CDR3: CAGQGNTEAFF
size: few; D: TRBD1; V: TRBV29-1; J: TRBJ1-2; DNA: TGCAGCGCGGACAGGAACGTCGGCTACACCTTC; CDR3: CSADRNVGYTF
size: many; D: TRBD1; V: TRBV7-9; J: TRBJ1-4; DNA: TGTGCCAGCAGCTTCTCCCGGGACAGCTTAAAACTGTTTTTT; CDR3: CASSFSRDSLKLFF
size: few; D: TRBD1; V: TRBV6-4; J: TRBJ1-2; DNA: TGTGCCAGCAGCCCGACAGGGGGCAACAACTATGGCTACACCTTC; CDR3: CASSPTGGNNYGYTF
size: few; D: TRBD1; V: TRBV20-1; J: TRBJ2-1; DNA: TGCAGTGCTAGAGGGTACAGGGGGAACTACAATGAGCAGTTCTTC; CDR3: CSARGYRGNYNEQFF
size: few; D: .; V: TRBV15; J: TRBJ2-2; DNA: TGTGCCACCAGCAGAGATCCCCAAATAGGCCCGAACACCGGGGAGCTGTTTTTT; CDR3: CATSRDPQIGPNTGELFF
size: many; D: .; V: TRBV7-8; J: TRBJ2-7; DNA: TGTGCCAGCAGCATAATGTCCATTACCTACGAGCAGTACTTC; CDR3: CASSIMSITYEQYF
size: many; D: TRBD1; V: TRBV7-8; J: TRBJ2-2; DNA: TGTGCCAGCAGCTATTGGGACAGCCCCGCCGGGGAGCTGTTTTTT; CDR3: CASSYWDSPAGELFF
size: few; D: .; V: TRBV30; J: TRBJ2-7; DNA: TGTGCCTGGAGTGTAGGGACTTCCTACGAGCAGTACTTC; CDR3: CAWSVGTSYEQYF
size: many; D: TRBD2; V: TRBV7-6; J: TRBJ2-1; DNA: TGTGCCAGCAGCTTAGCCAGCCTAGCGGGGGGCAATGAGCAGTTCTTC; CDR3: CASSLASLAGGNEQFF